This T cell receptor beta chain was recovered during a study of blood T cell repertoires in COVID-19 (dated by TCRdb to the early 2020s). For the study in its entirety: The collaborator samples originated in the United States, Italy and Spain and spanned the acute and convalescent phases of COVID-19. The prospective study material was composed of cDNA or gDNA derived from T cells, B-cell-depleted T cells, or PBMCs. The dataset comprised deeply sampled blood TCRbeta repertoires from subjects exposed to, actively infected with, or recovered from COVID-19. The repertoires were made available in a free public database intended to serve as a resource for research on the immune response to SARS-CoV-2. Samples were obtained from the ongoing ImmuneRACE study (first 160 participants) and from some 1,200 subjects provided by 6 global collaborators. The sample metadata nearly always contained a de-identified subject ID, COVID-19 status, age in years and sex. Where HLA class I and class II types were available, the types were taken from metadata supplied by the sample provider, not from assay-based typing.

TCRbeta CDR3 regions were amplified from genomic DNA using the immunoSEQ Assay, a bias-controlled multiplex PCR. Per the original workflow: The number of nucleated cells in each sample was estimated from the amplification of reference gene primers within the assay. To quantify the absolute abundance of each unique TCRbeta CDR3 rearrangement, sequence reads were collapsed and filtered. For each sample, productive Simpson clonality was calculated as the square root of Simpson's diversity index across productive rearrangements. Imported from immuneACCESS, the table was reduced by TCRdb to in-frame sequences with V and J called. These copies leave out some clones; in studies compared against another copy, an unresolved V gene accounts for under half, and the cause of the remainder is not known. The V and J calls and clone size are taken from that table; D and trimming were inferred from the DNA. Across this sample there are about 210,000 clones, with 92% seen only once. Of the sample, approximately 1.2% falls within the top ten clones.

In the case of this clone: No cognate antigen has been identified for it. Base qualities are not recorded, but no much larger clone differs from it by a single base. Additional DNA sequences in this sample encode the identical CDR3.

Each collaborating institution followed its own protocols to collect whole blood in K2EDTA tubes. Collaborator samples were shipped for TCRbeta analysis as frozen whole blood, isolated PBMCs, or DNA extracted from either sample type. General study outcomes and caveats: The amount of clinical and demographic metadata varied by source and participant and was provided uncurated.

The sequence came from a man aged 30-40 years with acute or convalescent COVID-19. The sequenced material came from peripheral blood.

The DNA sequence is given as TGTGCCAGCAGCTCGTTGGGGGGCTACGAGCAGTACTTC. This sequence encodes CASSSLGGYEQYF. Recombination connected TRBV7-2 to TRBJ2-7; TRBD2 is perhaps the D gene, given 6 matching bases. The germline V gene sets CDR1 to SGHTA and CDR2 to FQGNSA. V was cut back by 4 bases and J by 3 bases, leaving a gap of 10 bases between them. Spanning cysteine to phenylalanine, the CDR3 consists of 13 amino acids. The only DNA kept is the CDR3, 39 bases in frame from the first base.